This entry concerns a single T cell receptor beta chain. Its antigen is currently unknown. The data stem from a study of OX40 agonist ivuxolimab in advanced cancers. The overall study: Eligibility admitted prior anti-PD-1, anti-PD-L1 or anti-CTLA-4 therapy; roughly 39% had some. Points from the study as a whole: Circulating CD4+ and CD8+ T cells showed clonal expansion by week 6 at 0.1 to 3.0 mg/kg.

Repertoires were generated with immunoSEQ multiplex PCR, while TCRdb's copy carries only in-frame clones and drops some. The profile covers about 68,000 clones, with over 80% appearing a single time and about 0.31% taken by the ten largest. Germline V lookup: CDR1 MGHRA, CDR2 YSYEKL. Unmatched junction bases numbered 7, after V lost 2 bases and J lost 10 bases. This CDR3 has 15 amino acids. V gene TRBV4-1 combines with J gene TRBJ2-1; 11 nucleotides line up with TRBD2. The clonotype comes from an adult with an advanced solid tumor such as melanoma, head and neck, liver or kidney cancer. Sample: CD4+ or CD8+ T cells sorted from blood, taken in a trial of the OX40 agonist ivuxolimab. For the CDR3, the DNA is TGCGCCAGCAGCCAAAAAATTATAGCGGGAGGGGAGCAGTTCTTC. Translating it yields CASSQKIIAGGEQFF.